This TCR beta chain was profiled in a study of CD8 T cells in Susac syndrome. With random hexamers, reverse transcription was performed on roughly 0.5 to 1 ug of RNA. TCRdb passed the immunoSEQ multiplex PCR reads through MiXCR, listing each CDR3 protein once. This sample has some 190,000 distinct CDR3 sequences, with about 95% found just once. Trimming took off 4 bases at V and 2 bases at J, with 9 bases between the two ends. Germline V CDR1 and CDR2: SQVTM, ANQGSEA. CDR3 size: 13 residues. The sequence came from a human donor in good health. Sequenced material: CD4+ T cells from PBMCs. The V and J genes are TRBV29-1 and TRBJ2-1; no clear D. The CDR3, as DNA: TGCAGCGTTGTAAGCAGCCCCTACAATGAGCAGTTCTTC. Encoded protein: CSVVSSPYNEQFF.